Listed below are T cell receptor beta chains from one sample, sequenced in a study of graft-versus-host responses after intestinal transplantation. For these TCRs, the target antigens are not known. The table came from immunoSEQ multiplex PCR; TCRdb's copy has only in-frame clones and leaves some out. Of 50,000 to 75,000 clones in the sample, roughly 90% were seen once. The material was unstimulated CD8+ T cells sorted from spleen or lymph node cells, obtained before transplant. The source of these receptors is a human donor who was the organ donor for an intestinal transplant. Both conserved end residues are part of each CDR3. D genes are given only for firm matches. Not every row has a clone size; where given, it reads once, few, many or a size class.

NA	TRBD1	TRBV15	TRBJ1-1	TGTGCCACCAGCAGAGCTTGGGGGGGGATGGGACAGGGGTCCAGCGCTTTCTTT	CATSRAWGGMGQGSSAFF
NA	TRBD2	TRBV7-9	TRBJ2-7	TGTGCCAGCAGCTTACCCGGGACTAGCTACGAGCAGTACTTC	CASSLPGTSYEQYF
NA	NA	TRBV15	TRBJ2-1	TGTGCCACCAGCAGGGGGGGTCATGAGCAGTTCTTC	CATSRGGHEQFF
NA	NA	TRBV5-1	TRBJ1-2	TGCGCCAGCAGCTTCCTAGGGGGGGGCTATGGCTACACCTTC	CASSFLGGGYGYTF
NA	NA	TRBV5-6	TRBJ1-1	TGTGCCAGCAGCTTGAAAAACGGGGGATGGGGTGAAGCTTTCTTT	CASSLKNGGWGEAFF
once	NA	TRBV30	TRBJ2-1	TGTGCCTGGAGTGGGTGGGAGCGGTACAATGAGCAGTTCTTC	CAWSGWERYNEQFF
NA	NA	TRBV9	TRBJ2-1	TGTGCCAGCAGCCAACTTAGCGGAAACAATGAGCAGTTCTTC	CASSQLSGNNEQFF
NA	TRBD2	TRBV18	TRBJ2-1	TGTGCCAGCTCACCGAGTCCGGGACTAGCGGGAGCAGGGTCCAACAATGAGCAGTTCTTC	CASSPSPGLAGAGSNNEQFF
NA	NA	TRBV27	TRBJ2-7	TGTGCCAGCAGTTTAGGGGCAGTCTACGAGCAGTACTTC	CASSLGAVYEQYF
NA	NA	TRBV19	TRBJ2-1	TGTGCCAGTCAAATTACCTCAGGTTCCTACAATGAGCAGTTCTTC	CASQITSGSYNEQFF
NA	TRBD2	TRBV7-3	TRBJ2-1	TGTGCCAGCAGCTGGACTAGCGGGAGCTATGAGCAGTTCTTC	CASSWTSGSYEQFF
NA	TRBD2	TRBV5-1	TRBJ2-2	TGCGCCAGCAGTGACGGACTAGCGGGAGCGGGGGAGCTGTTTTTT	CASSDGLAGAGELFF
NA	TRBD1	TRBV9	TRBJ2-1	TGTGCCAGCAGCGTTGGACAGGGGGTTTACAATGAGCAGTTCTTC	CASSVGQGVYNEQFF
NA	NA	TRBV6-1	TRBJ2-7	TGTGCCAGCAGTGAATATGAGCCCCCCTACGAGCAGTACTTC	CASSEYEPPYEQYF
NA	TRBD2	TRBV6-5	TRBJ2-1	TGTGCCAGCAACCTAGCGGGAGGGGCCGGGAATGAGCAGTTCTTC	CASNLAGGAGNEQFF
NA	NA	TRBV10-3	TRBJ2-7	TGTGCCATCAGTCAAGGCCTGGTTAAGCTGGGAGGGCAGTACTTC	CAISQGLVKLGGQYF
NA	NA	TRBV5-1	TRBJ1-1	TGCGCCAGCAGCATTGGAGCCCTGACGTCCGGACATAACGCTGAAGCTTTCTTT	CASSIGALTSGHNAEAFF
NA	TRBD2	TRBV9	TRBJ2-7	TGTGCCAGCAGCCCTATAGGAGGGCGGGGGTACGAGCAGTACTTC	CASSPIGGRGYEQYF
NA	NA	TRBV5-6	TRBJ2-7	TGTGCCAGCAGCTCAATGCGACAGGCCTACGAGCAGTACTTC	CASSSMRQAYEQYF
NA	TRBD1	TRBV28	TRBJ1-1	TGTGCCAGCAGTTTACCGGGACAGACGAACACTGAAGCTTTCTTT	CASSLPGQTNTEAFF
NA	NA	TRBV7-3	TRBJ2-1	TGTGCCAGCAGCTTAGCGGCCCGGGAAGGCAATGAGCAGTTCTTC	CASSLAAREGNEQFF
NA	TRBD1	TRBV2	TRBJ1-4	TGTGCCAGCAGAGAGACAGGGAGAACGACTAATGAAAAACTGTTTTTT	CASRETGRTTNEKLFF
NA	TRBD1	TRBV7-9	TRBJ1-1	TGTGCCAGCAGCCCAGGGACAGGGTACCCTGAAGCTTTCTTT	CASSPGTGYPEAFF
NA	TRBD2	TRBV6-7	TRBJ2-7	TGTGCCAGCAGTTACTCGGGACTAGCGGATATATACGAGCAGTACTTC	CASSYSGLADIYEQYF
NA	TRBD2	TRBV2	TRBJ2-1	TGTGCCAGCAGGGAGGCCCTTAGCGGGAACAATGAGCAGTTCTTC	CASREALSGNNEQFF
NA	TRBD1	TRBV6-6	TRBJ1-1	TGTGCCAGCAGTTACTTCCAGGGGGACGCCACTGAAGCTTTCTTT	CASSYFQGDATEAFF
NA	TRBD2	TRBV27	TRBJ2-5	TGTGCCAGCAGTTCAAGACTGGCGGGAGCGTCAGAGACCCAGTACTTC	CASSSRLAGASETQYF
NA	TRBD1	TRBV7-9	TRBJ2-2	TGTGCCAGCAGCTTTCGGACAGGGTTGATGATGGGGGAGCTGTTTTTT	CASSFRTGLMMGELFF
NA	TRBD2	TRBV5-4	TRBJ2-1	TGTGCCAGCAGTTGGGCGGGAGGCGAAATCAATGAGCAGTTCTTC	CASSWAGGEINEQFF
once	TRBD2	TRBV4-3	TRBJ2-1	TGCGCCAGCAGCCAACCTAGCGGGATTTCGGATGAGCAGTTCTTC	CASSQPSGISDEQFF
NA	NA	TRBV9	TRBJ2-3	TGTGCCAGCAGCGTAGTAGCAACTAGCACAGATACGCAGTATTTT	CASSVVATSTDTQYF